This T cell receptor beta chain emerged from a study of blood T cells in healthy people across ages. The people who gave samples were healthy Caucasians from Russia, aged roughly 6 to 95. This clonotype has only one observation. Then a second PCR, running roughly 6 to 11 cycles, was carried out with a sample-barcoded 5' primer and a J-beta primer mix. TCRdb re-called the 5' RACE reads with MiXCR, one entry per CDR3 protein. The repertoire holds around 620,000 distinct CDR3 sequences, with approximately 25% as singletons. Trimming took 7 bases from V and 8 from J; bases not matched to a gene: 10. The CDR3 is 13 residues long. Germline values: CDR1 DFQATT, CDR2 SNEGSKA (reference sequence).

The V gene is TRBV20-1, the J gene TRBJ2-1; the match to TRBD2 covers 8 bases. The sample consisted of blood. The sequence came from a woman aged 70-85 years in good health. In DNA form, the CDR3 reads TGCAGTGTCCTAGCGGGTCGGTTGGATGAGCAGTTCTTC. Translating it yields CSVLAGRLDEQFF.